The sequence of this T cell receptor beta chain was determined in a study of blood T cell repertoires in COVID-19. The overall study: COVID-19 samples from acute and convalescent phases originated in the United States, Italy and Spain. In each case, the material was cDNA or gDNA derived from T cells, B-cell-depleted T cells, or PBMCs.

Original processing methods: Reference gene primers were amplified, and this amplification served to estimate nucleated cell counts. Some clones are missing from TCRdb's copy, which holds only in-frame ones; the method was immunoSEQ multiplex PCR. For V, J and clone size, that table is used; D and trimming come from the DNA. The sample has around 99,000 clones, approximately 88% seen once; the top ten hold 4.2%. This CDR3 contains 14 residues. With 5 bases removed from V and 2 bases from J, the gap between germline ends came to 12 bases. Germline V gene sequence: CDR1 SGHTA, CDR2 FQGNSA. This sequence joins TRBV7-2 and TRBJ2-5, with D perhaps matching TRBD1 (6 bases). Sequenced material: peripheral blood. This clonotype originated in a human donor in a cohort sampled during active COVID-19. The CDR3 sequence: CASSPGTPQETQYF. The DNA for the CDR3 is TGTGCCAGCAGCCCAGGGACACCACAAGAGACCCAGTACTTC. The full variable domain, in which reference TRBV7-2 and TRBJ2-5 provide the parts outside the CDR3, is GAGVSQSPSNKVTEKGKDVELRCDPISGHTALYWYRQSLGQGLEFLIYFQGNSAPDKSGLPSDRFSAERTGGSVSTLTIQRTQQEDSAVYLCASSPGTPQETQYFGPGTRLLVL.